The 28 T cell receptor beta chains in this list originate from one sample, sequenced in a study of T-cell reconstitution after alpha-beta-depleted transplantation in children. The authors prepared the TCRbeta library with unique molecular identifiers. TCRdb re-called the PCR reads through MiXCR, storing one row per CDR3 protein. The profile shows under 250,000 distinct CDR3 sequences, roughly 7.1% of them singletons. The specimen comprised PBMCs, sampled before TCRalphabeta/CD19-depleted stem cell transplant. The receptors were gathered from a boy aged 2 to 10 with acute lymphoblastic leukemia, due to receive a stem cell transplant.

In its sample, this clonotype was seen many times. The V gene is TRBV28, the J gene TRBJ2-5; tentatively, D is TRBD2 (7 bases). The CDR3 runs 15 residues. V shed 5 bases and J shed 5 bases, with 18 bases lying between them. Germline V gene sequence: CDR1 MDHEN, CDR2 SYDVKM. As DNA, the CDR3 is TGTGCCAGCAGTCATCGGACAGCCGGGGGGGAGACCCAGTACTTC. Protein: CASSHRTAGGETQYF. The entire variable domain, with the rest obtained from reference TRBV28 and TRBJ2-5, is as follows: DVKVTQSSRYLVKRTGEKVFLECVQDMDHENMFWYRQDPGLGLRLIYFSYDVKMKEKGDIPEGYSVSREKKERFSLILESASTNQTSMYLCASSHRTAGGETQYFGPGTRLLVL.

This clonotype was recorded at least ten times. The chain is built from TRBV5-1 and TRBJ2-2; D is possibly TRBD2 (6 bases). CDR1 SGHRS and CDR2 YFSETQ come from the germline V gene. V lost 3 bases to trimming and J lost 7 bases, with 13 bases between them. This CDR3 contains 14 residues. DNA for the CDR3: TGCGCCAGCAGCTCCGGGACTCCCCGCGGGGAGCTGTTTTTT. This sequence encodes CASSSGTPRGELFF. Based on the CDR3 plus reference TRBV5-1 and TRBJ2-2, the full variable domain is KAGVTQTPRYLIKTRGQQVTLSCSPISGHRSVSWYQQTPGQGLQFLFEYFSETQRNKGNFPGRFSGRQFSNSRSEMNVSTLELGDSALYLCASSSGTPRGELFFGEGSRLTVL.

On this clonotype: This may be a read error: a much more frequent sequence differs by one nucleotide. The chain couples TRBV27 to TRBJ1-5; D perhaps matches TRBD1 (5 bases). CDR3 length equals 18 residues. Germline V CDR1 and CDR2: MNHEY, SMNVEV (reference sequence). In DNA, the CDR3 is TGTGCCATCAGTTTATTGGGGGTGGGGGTTTATAGCAATCAGCCCCAGCATTTT. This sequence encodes CAISLLGVGVYSNQPQHF.

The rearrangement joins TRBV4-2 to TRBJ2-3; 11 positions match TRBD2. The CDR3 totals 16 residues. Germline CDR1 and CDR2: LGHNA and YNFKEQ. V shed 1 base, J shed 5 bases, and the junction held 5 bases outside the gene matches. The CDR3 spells CASSQGLAGPGDTQYF. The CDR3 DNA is TGTGCCAGCAGCCAAGGACTAGCGGGGCCCGGAGATACGCAGTATTTT.

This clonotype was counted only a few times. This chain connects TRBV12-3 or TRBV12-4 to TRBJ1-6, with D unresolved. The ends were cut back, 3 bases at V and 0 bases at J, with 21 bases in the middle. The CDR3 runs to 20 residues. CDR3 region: CASSFGIGDYRASYNSPLHF. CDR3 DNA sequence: TGTGCCAGCAGTTTCGGCATCGGCGACTACCGGGCCTCCTATAATTCACCCCTCCACTTT.

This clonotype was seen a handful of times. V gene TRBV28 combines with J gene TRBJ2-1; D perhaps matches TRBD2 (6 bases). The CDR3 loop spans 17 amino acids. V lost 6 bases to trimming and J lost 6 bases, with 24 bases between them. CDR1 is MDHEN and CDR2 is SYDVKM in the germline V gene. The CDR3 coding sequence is TGTGCCAGCAGCTTGGATGCCTTGCGGGACTTCCTCAATGAGCAGTTCTTC. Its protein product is CASSLDALRDFLNEQFF.

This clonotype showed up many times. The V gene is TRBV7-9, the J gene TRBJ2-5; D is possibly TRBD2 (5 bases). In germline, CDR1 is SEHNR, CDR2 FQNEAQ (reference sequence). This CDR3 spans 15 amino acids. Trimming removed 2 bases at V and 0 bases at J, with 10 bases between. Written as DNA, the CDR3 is TGTGCCAGCAGCTTAATTCGAGGGTACCAAGAGACCCAGTACTTC. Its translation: CASSLIRGYQETQYF.

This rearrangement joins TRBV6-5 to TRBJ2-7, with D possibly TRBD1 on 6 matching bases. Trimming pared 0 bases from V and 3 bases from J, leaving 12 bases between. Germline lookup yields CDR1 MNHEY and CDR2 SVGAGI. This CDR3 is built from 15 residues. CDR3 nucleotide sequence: TGTGCCAGCAGTTACTCAGCAGGGGCCGGCTACGAGCAGTACTTC. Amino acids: CASSYSAGAGYEQYF.

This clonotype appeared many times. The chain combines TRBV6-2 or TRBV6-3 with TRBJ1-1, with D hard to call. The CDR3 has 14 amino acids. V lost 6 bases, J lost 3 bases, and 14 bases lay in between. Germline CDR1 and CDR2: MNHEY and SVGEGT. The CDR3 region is CASSLRGFDTEAFF. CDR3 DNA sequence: TGTGCCAGCAGCCTCCGAGGTTTCGACACTGAAGCTTTCTTT.

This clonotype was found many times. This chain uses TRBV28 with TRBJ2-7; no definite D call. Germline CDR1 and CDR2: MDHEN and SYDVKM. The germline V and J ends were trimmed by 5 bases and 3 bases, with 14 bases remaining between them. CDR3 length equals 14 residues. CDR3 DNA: TGTGCCAGCAGTCCCCCTTTAAGATACTACGAGCAGTACTTC. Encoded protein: CASSPPLRYYEQYF.

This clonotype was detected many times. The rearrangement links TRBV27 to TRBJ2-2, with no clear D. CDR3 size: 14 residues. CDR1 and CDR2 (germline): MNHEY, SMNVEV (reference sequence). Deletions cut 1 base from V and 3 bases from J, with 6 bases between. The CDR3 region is CASSLFRDTGELFF. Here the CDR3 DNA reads TGTGCCAGCAGTTTATTTCGAGACACCGGGGAGCTGTTTTTT.

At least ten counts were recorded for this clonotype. The DNA for the CDR3 is TGTGCCAGCAGTAGTGAAAGGGTAACAAACCTCACTAACTATGGCTACACCTTC. This codes for CASSSERVTNLTNYGYTF. The J gene is TRBJ1-2, the V gene TRBV6-4; D gene uncertain. CDR3 size: 18 residues. Trimming removed 5 bases from V and 0 bases from J, with 22 bases in between. In germline, CDR1 is MRHNA, CDR2 SNTAGT.

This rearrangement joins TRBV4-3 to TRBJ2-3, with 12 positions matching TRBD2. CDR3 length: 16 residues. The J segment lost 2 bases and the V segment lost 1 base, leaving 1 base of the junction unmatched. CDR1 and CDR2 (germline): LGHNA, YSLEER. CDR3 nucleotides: TGCGCCAGCAGCCAAGCTAGCGGGGGGGCCACAGATACGCAGTATTTT. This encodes CASSQASGGATDTQYF.

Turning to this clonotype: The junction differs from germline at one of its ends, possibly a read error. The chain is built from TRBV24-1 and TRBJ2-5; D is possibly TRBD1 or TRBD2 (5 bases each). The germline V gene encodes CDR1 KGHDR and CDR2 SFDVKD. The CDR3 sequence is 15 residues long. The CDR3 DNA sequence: TGTGGCACCAGTTATTTGGCAGGGACGGGTGAGACCCAGTACTTC. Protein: CGTSYLAGTGETQYF.

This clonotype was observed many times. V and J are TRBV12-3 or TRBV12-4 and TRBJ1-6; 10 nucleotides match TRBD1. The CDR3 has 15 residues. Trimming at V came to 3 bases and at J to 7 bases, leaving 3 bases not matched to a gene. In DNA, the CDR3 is TGTGCCAGCAGTTTGGGACAGGGGCGAAATTCACCCCTCCACTTT. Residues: CASSLGQGRNSPLHF.

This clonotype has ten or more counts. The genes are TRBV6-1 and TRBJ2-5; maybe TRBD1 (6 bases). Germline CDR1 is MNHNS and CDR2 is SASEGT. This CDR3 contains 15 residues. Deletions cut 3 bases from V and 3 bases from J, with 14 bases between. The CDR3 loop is CASSDVGAGEETQYF. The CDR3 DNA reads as TGTGCCAGCAGTGACGTGGGGGCTGGGGAAGAGACCCAGTACTTC.

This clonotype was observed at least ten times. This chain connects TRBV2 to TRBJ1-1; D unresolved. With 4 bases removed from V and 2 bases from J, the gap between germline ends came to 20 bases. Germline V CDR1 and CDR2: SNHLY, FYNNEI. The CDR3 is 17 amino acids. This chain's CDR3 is CASSVSSGGKINTEAFF. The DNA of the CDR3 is TGTGCCAGCAGTGTTTCTTCTGGTGGGAAGATTAACACTGAAGCTTTCTTT.

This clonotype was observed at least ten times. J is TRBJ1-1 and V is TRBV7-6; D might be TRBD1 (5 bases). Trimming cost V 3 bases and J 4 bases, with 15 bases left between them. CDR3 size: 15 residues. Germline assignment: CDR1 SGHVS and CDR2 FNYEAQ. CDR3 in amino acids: CASSLSRDVGTEAFF. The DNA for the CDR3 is TGTGCCAGCAGCTTGTCCAGGGACGTGGGCACTGAAGCTTTCTTT.

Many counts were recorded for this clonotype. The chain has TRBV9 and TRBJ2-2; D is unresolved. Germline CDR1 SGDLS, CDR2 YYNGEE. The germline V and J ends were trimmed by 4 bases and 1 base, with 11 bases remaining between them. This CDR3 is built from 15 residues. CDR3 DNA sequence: TGTGCCAGCAGCCCTATCCTCGGGAACACCGGGGAGCTGTTTTTT. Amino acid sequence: CASSPILGNTGELFF.

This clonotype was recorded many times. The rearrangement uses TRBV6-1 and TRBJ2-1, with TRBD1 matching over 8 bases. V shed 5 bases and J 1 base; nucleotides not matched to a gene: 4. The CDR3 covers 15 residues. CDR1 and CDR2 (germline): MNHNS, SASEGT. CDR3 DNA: TGTGCCAGCAGTCCCACAGGGGGTTCCTACAATGAGCAGTTCTTC. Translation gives CASSPTGGSYNEQFF.

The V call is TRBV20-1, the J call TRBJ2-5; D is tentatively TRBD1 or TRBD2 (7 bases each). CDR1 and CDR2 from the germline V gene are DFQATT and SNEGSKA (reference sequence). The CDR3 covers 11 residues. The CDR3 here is CRAGGGETQYF. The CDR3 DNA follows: TGCAGAGCAGGGGGGGGCGAGACCCAGTACTTC.

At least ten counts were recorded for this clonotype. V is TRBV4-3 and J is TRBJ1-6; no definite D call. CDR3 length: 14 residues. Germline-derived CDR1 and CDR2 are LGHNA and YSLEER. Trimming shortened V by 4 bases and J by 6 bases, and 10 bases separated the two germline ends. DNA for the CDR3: TGCGCCAGCAGCCTGACGGTCGTTAATTCACCCCTCCACTTT. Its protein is CASSLTVVNSPLHF.

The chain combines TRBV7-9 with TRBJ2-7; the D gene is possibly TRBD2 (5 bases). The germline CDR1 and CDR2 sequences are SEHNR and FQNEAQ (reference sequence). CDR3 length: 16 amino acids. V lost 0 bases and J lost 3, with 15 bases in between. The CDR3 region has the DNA TGTGCCAGCAGCTTAGCTTTAGGAGGCTCCGTCTACGAGCAGTACTTC. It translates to CASSLALGGSVYEQYF.

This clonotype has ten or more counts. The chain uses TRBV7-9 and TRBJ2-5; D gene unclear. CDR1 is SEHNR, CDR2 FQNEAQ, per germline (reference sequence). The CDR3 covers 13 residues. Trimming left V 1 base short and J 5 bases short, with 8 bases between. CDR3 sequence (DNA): TGTGCCAGCAGCTTAGTTGGCACGGAGACCCAGTACTTC. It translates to CASSLVGTETQYF.

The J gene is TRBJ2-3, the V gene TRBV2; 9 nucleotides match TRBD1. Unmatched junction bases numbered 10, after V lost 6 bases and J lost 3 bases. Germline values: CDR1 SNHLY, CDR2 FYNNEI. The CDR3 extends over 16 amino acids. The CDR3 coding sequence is TGTGCCAGCAGAGAAACAGGGGGCAAGTGGACAGATACGCAGTATTTT. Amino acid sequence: CASRETGGKWTDTQYF.

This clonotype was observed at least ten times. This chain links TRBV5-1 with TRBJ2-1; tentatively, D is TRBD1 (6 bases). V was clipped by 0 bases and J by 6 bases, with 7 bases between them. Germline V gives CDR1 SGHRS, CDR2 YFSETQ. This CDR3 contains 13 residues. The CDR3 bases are TGCGCCAGCAGCTTGGAGGGGGTCAATGAGCAGTTCTTC. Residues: CASSLEGVNEQFF.

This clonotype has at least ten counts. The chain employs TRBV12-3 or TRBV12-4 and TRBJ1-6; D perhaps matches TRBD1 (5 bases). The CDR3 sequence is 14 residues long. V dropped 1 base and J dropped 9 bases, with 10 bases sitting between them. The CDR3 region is CASSLGFGASPLHF. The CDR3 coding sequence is TGTGCCAGCAGTTTAGGGTTCGGGGCTTCACCCCTCCACTTT.

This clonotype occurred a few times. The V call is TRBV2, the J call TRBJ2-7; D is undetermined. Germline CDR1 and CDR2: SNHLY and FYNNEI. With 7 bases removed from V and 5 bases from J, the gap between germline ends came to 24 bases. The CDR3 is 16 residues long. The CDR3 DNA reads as TGTGCCAGCAACCTCTATCAGGCGCCGGGTTACGACGAGCAGTACTTC. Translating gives CASNLYQAPGYDEQYF. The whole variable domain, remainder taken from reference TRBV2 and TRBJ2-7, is EPEVTQTPSHQVTQMGQEVILRCVPISNHLYFYWYRQILGQKVEFLVSFYNNEISEKSEIFDDQFSVERPDGSNFTLKIRSTKLEDSAMYFCASNLYQAPGYDEQYFGPGTRLTVT.